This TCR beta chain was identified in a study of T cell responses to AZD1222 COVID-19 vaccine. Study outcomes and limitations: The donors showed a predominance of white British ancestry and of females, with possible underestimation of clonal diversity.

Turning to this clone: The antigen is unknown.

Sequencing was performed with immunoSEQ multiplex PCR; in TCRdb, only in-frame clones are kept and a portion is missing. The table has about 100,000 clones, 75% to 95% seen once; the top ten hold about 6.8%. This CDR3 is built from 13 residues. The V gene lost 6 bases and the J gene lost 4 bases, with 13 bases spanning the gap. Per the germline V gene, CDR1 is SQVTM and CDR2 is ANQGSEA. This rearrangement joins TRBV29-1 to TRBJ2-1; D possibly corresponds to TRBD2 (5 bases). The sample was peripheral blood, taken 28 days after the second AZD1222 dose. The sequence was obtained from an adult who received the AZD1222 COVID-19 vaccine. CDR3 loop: CSVGMALYNEQFF. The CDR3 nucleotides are TGCAGCGTCGGGATGGCCCTTTACAATGAGCAGTTCTTC.